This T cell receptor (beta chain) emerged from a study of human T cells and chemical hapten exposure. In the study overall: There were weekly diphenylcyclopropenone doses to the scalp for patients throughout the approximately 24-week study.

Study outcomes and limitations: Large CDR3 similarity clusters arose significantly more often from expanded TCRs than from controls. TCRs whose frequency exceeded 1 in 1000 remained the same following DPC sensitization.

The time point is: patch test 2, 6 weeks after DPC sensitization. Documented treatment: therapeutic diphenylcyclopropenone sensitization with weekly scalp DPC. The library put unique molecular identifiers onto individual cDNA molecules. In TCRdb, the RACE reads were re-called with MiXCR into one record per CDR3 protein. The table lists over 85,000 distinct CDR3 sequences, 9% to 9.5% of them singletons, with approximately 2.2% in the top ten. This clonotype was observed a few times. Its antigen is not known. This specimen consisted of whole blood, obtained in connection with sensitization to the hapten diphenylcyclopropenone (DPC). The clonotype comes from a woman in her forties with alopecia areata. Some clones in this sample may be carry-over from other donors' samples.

The CDR3, as DNA: TGTGCCAGCAGCCCCCCCCCAGTCCAAGAGACCCAGTACTTC. This encodes CASSPPPVQETQYF. The chain carries TRBV11-2 and TRBJ2-5, with D unresolved. Per the germline V gene, CDR1 is SGHAT and CDR2 is FQNNGV. The CDR3 is 14 residues long. Trimming cost V 5 bases and J 1 base, with 11 bases left between them.